The entry below gives a single T cell receptor beta chain sequence along with its context. Its antigen remains unknown. The sample originates from a study of STAT5B mutations in CD4+ large granular lymphocyte leukemia. The method was immunoSEQ multiplex PCR; TCRdb's version includes in-frame clones alone and lacks a portion of them. The repertoire holds around 30,000 clones, 65% to 80% seen once, with approximately 2.2% in the top ten. Study-wide results and caveats: No patients shared main leukemic clonotypes, though roughly 25% appeared at low frequency elsewhere.

This sequence originates from a human donor in good health. Sequencing was carried out using CD4+ T cells from blood buffy coats.

The CDR3 loop is CASSRDSYSGNTIYF. The CDR3 DNA reads TGTGCCAGCAGTCGGGACTCCTACTCTGGAAACACCATATATTTT. V gene TRBV6-1 combines with J gene TRBJ1-3; D possibly corresponds to TRBD1 (5 bases). Between the trimmed V and J ends, which lost 5 bases and 0 bases, there was a span of 11 bases. Germline V gene data show CDR1 as MNHNS and CDR2 as SASEGT. The CDR3 runs 15 residues.